This T cell receptor (beta chain) was retrieved from a study of blood T cell repertoires in COVID-19 (dated by TCRdb to the early 2020s). Broadly, across the study: Samples covering the acute and convalescent phases of COVID-19 were provided by collaborators in the United States, Italy and Spain. Nearly every sample came with metadata listing a de-identified subject ID, COVID-19 status, age in years and sex. Deeply sampled blood TCRbeta repertoires from subjects exposed to, actively infected with, or recovered from COVID-19 were included in the dataset. The repertoires were released in a freely available public database intended as a resource for research on the immune response to SARS-CoV-2. Where HLA class I and class II types were available, the types were taken from metadata supplied by the sample provider, not from assay-based typing. The material from the prospective study consisted of cDNA or gDNA derived from T cells, B-cell-depleted T cells, or PBMCs. The samples were drawn from two sources: the first 160 participants of the ongoing ImmuneRACE study, and about 1,300 subjects contributed by 6 global collaborators.

Broad study findings and their caveats: How much clinical and demographic metadata was included differed by source and by participant, and the metadata was provided uncurated.

About this clone itself: The specificity of this receptor is unknown. There are no base qualities to consult, and no much larger clone falls within one base.

V and J are truncated by 2 bases and 5 bases respectively, leaving an intervening sequence of 4 bases. Measured from the cysteine to the phenylalanine, the CDR3 is 13 residues long. CDR3 DNA only is kept here, 39 bases in frame from base 1. From a lookup of the germline V gene, CDR1 and CDR2 are MNHEY and SVGAGI. The collaborating institutions used their own protocols to collect whole blood in K2EDTA tubes. Collaborator samples were shipped for TCRbeta analysis as frozen whole blood, isolated PBMCs, or DNA extracted from either sample type. TCRbeta CDR3 regions were amplified from genomic DNA by means of the immunoSEQ Assay, a bias-controlled multiplex PCR. For the original study's pipeline: The number of nucleated cells in each sample was estimated by amplification of reference gene primers within the assay. To quantify the absolute abundance of each unique TCRbeta CDR3 rearrangement, sequence reads were collapsed and filtered. For each sample, productive Simpson clonality was calculated as the square root of Simpson's diversity index over productive rearrangements. In TCRdb, the immuneACCESS table is reduced to in-frame sequences with V and J assigned. These tables do not hold every clone; where another copy was compared, an unresolved V gene accounts for under half, and the others remain unexplained. V and J calls and clone size are those listed in that table; D and trimming were worked out from the DNA. This sample holds about 55,000 clones; 80% to 90% were observed only once. Under 3.5% of the sample is held by the ten biggest clonotypes.

Specimen: peripheral blood. The TCR originated in an older man with acute or convalescent COVID-19. Rearrangement joined TRBV6-5 to TRBJ1-6; no D gene can be assigned with confidence. The CDR3 in this case is CASSYLNNSPLHF. The DNA is TGTGCCAGCAGTTACCTTAATAATTCACCCCTCCACTTT.